The 22 T cell receptor beta chains below come from one sample, sequenced in a study of blood T cell repertoires in COVID-19. Repertoires were generated with immunoSEQ multiplex PCR, while TCRdb's copy carries only in-frame clones and drops some. The sample holds about 310,000 clones; around 90% are singletons and the top ten take 1%. Sequencing was carried out using peripheral blood. Receptors originate from a man aged 45 to 65 with active or convalescent COVID-19.

CDR3 loop: CAISDRQNYNSPLHF. DNA of the CDR3: TGTGCCATCAGTGACAGACAGAACTATAATTCACCCCTCCACTTT. V is TRBV10-3 and J is TRBJ1-6; the D gene is possibly TRBD1 (5 bases). The CDR3 covers 15 residues. V was clipped by 3 bases and J by 3 bases, with 9 bases between them. The germline gives CDR1 ENHRY, CDR2 SYGVKD.

The genes are TRBV27 and TRBJ2-7, with 11 bases matching TRBD2. The germline V gene has CDR1 MNHEY and CDR2 SMNVEV (reference sequence). This CDR3 is built from 15 residues. Losses at the gene ends were 5 bases for V and 4 bases for J; bases not matched to a gene: 7. The CDR3 region has the DNA TGTGCCAGCAGTGCCCTAGCGGGGGGCGATTACGAGCAGTACTTC. It is translated as CASSALAGGDYEQYF.

This chain uses TRBV19 with TRBJ1-5, with 9 positions matching TRBD1. J was trimmed by 1 base and V by 7 bases; bases with no gene match: 8. This CDR3 has 16 residues. Germline values: CDR1 LNHDA, CDR2 SQIVND (reference sequence). The CDR3 DNA follows: TGTGCCAGTACCACGGGGACAGGGCGCAGCAATCAGCCCCAGCATTTT. This translates into CASTTGTGRSNQPQHF.

The V call is TRBV5-8, the J call TRBJ1-5; D perhaps matches TRBD1 (5 bases). Germline V gene lookup returns CDR1 SGHTS and CDR2 YDEGEE. This CDR3 has 14 residues. Trimming left V 4 bases short and J 6 bases short, with 14 bases between. The CDR3 loop is CASSRDLIVQPQHF. As DNA, the CDR3 is TGTGCCAGCAGCCGGGACTTGATCGTTCAGCCCCAGCATTTT.

The chain uses TRBV21-1 and TRBJ2-3; the DNA was not used to check the table's D call, TRBD1. TRBV21-1 is a documented pseudogene. This CDR3 is 19 amino acids long. The CDR3 is CASSIGPTDRGRRTDTQYF. The DNA for the CDR3 is TGTGCCAGCAGCATCGGACCTACTGACAGGGGGCGAAGGACAGATACGCAGTATTTT.

V gene TRBV28 combines with J gene TRBJ2-7, with a possible D match to TRBD2 (6 bases). The CDR3 extends over 15 amino acids. V lost 3 bases to trimming and J lost 7 bases, with 19 bases between them. Germline V CDR1 and CDR2: MDHEN, SYDVKM. Here the CDR3 reads CASSLGGLVLREQYF. The DNA for the CDR3 is TGTGCCAGCAGTTTGGGAGGACTCGTGTTGAGGGAGCAGTACTTC.

J is TRBJ2-1 and V is TRBV24-1, with TRBD2 identical over 12 bases. After removal of 6 bases from V and 6 bases from J, the junction contained 5 bases not matched to a gene. This CDR3 is 15 amino acids long. Looked up from germline, CDR1 is KGHDR and CDR2 is SFDVKD. The CDR3 here is CATSPRLAGVNEQFF. Here the CDR3 DNA reads TGTGCCACCAGTCCAAGACTAGCGGGGGTCAATGAGCAGTTCTTC.

The chain joins TRBV4-2 to TRBJ2-3; 13 nucleotides agree with TRBD2. CDR3 length equals 16 residues. Germline-derived CDR1 and CDR2 are LGHNA and YNFKEQ. V gave up 4 bases and J gave up 4 bases; unmatched junction bases: 5. CDR3 sequence: CASSRLAGGRSDTQYF. CDR3 bases: TGTGCCAGCAGCCGACTAGCGGGGGGACGATCAGATACGCAGTATTTT.

A remark on this clone: One end of the junction is discordant with germline, which a read error may explain. The V and J genes are TRBV7-7 and TRBJ2-7, with D possibly TRBD1 on 6 matching bases. Germline values: CDR1 SSHAT, CDR2 FNYEAQ (reference sequence). CDR3 length: 19 residues. The CDR3 reads CASSLPGAAGLSHHHEQYF. CDR3 DNA: TGTGCTAGCAGCTTACCAGGGGCAGCAGGTCTTTCCCATCACCACGAGCAGTACTTC.

J is TRBJ2-1 and V is TRBV7-3; 10 positions agree with TRBD1. J was trimmed by 9 bases and V by 2 bases; bases with no gene match: 7. Germline V gene lookup returns CDR1 SGHTA and CDR2 FQGTGA. The length of the CDR3 is 15 residues. CDR3 DNA: TGTGCCAGCAGCTTATACGGGACAGGGGAGGTTGAGCAGTTCTTC. Translated, it gives CASSLYGTGEVEQFF.

Details on this clone: Other nucleotide sequences in the sample specify the same CDR3. The chain couples TRBV5-6 to TRBJ2-7; 8 bases match TRBD1. This CDR3 region has 12 residues. V shed 4 bases, J shed 5 bases, and the junction held 2 bases outside the gene matches. Germline CDR1 reads SGHDT; CDR2 reads YYEEEE. CDR3: CASSPGQDEQYF. In DNA form, the CDR3 reads TGTGCCAGCAGCCCGGGACAGGACGAGCAGTACTTC.

This sequence joins TRBV19 and TRBJ2-2, with TRBD1 as a possible D gene (5 bases). The CDR3 runs to 17 residues. Trimming pared 2 bases from V and 4 bases from J, leaving 17 bases between. The germline V gene has CDR1 LNHDA and CDR2 SQIVND (reference sequence). The CDR3 nucleotides read TGTGCCAGTAGTATAACAGCAGGGAAGGGTGGCACCGGGGAGCTGTTTTTT. It specifies CASSITAGKGGTGELFF.

The chain has TRBV5-6 and TRBJ2-1; D gene uncertain. The CDR3 runs 11 residues. The germline CDR1 and CDR2 sequences are SGHDT and YYEEEE. Trimming stripped 1 base from V and 7 bases from J, with 3 bases between. CDR3 in amino acids: CASSLQNEQFF. CDR3 in DNA: TGTGCCAGCAGCTTGCAAAATGAGCAGTTCTTC.

This clone was seen once. Other DNA sequences in the sample encode the same CDR3. The V gene is TRBV6-5, the J gene TRBJ1-4, with 9 bases identical to TRBD1. Germline-derived CDR1 and CDR2 are MNHEY and SVGAGI. This CDR3 comprises 14 residues. Germline trimming cut 4 bases from V and 8 bases from J; bases unmatched to any gene: 5. DNA for the CDR3: TGTGCCAGCAGTTCGACAGGGGGTGGCGAAAAACTGTTTTTT. Amino acids: CASSSTGGGEKLFF.

This clone was picked up one time. The rearrangement links TRBV7-2 to TRBJ2-5; 12 bases agree with TRBD1. Germline assignment: CDR1 SGHTA and CDR2 FQGNSA. Trimming cost V 5 bases and J 5 bases; bases outside gene matches: 12. The CDR3 consists of 17 residues. The CDR3 DNA reads as TGTGCCAGCAGCGCCGGGACAGGGGGCAACTGGGGGGAGACCCAGTACTTC. Translation gives CASSAGTGGNWGETQYF.

V gene TRBV6-2 or TRBV6-3 combines with J gene TRBJ1-2, with 8 bases identical to TRBD1. This CDR3 has 13 residues. V shed 4 bases, J shed 7 bases, and the junction held 5 bases outside the gene matches. From germline, CDR1 is MNHEY and CDR2 SVGEGT. CDR3 nucleotides: TGTGCCAGCAGTTCGGACAGGGCTCGTGGCTACACCTTC. Translation gives CASSSDRARGYTF.

The chain has TRBV7-2 and TRBJ1-6; D not certain. CDR1 and CDR2 from the germline V gene are SGHTA and FQGNSA. CDR3 length equals 13 residues. V lost 5 bases to trimming and J lost 6 bases, with 8 bases between them. Here the CDR3 reads CASSDKLNSPLHF. DNA of the CDR3: TGTGCCAGCAGCGATAAGCTTAATTCACCCCTCCACTTT.

This sequence joins TRBV6-5 and TRBJ1-3; D might be TRBD1 (6 bases). CDR3 length: 12 residues. V gave up 8 bases and J gave up 7 bases, with 12 bases separating them. The germline V gene encodes CDR1 MNHEY and CDR2 SVGAGI. DNA for the CDR3: TGTGCCAGCCGCGGCCAGGGGAACACCATATATTTT. Its protein product is CASRGQGNTIYF.

The chain joins TRBV7-6 to TRBJ1-5, with 7 bases that match TRBD1. The CDR3 has 16 amino acids. Germline values: CDR1 SGHVS, CDR2 FNYEAQ. J gave up 4 bases and V 1 base, and 7 bases lay outside the gene matches. The CDR3 sequence: CASSLDGAGGNQPQHF. The CDR3 coding sequence is TGTGCCAGCAGCTTAGATGGGGCAGGGGGTAATCAGCCCCAGCATTTT. Full variable domain (remainder filled in from reference TRBV7-6 and TRBJ1-5): GAGVSQSPRYKVTKRGQDVALRCDPISGHVSLYWYRQALGQGPEFLTYFNYEAQQDKSGLPNDRFSAERPEGSISTLTIQRTEQRDSAMYRCASSLDGAGGNQPQHFGDGTRLSIL.

The J gene is TRBJ2-1, the V gene TRBV27; D unclear. Trimming took 5 bases from V and 5 from J, leaving 13 bases between them. Germline V gene sequence: CDR1 MNHEY, CDR2 SMNVEV (reference sequence). This CDR3 is 14 amino acids long. CDR3 region: CASSIIQEHNEQFF. CDR3 nucleotides: TGTGCCAGCAGTATCATCCAGGAACACAATGAGCAGTTCTTC.

The gene calls are TRBV6-6 and TRBJ1-1, with D perhaps TRBD1 (5 bases). The germline V gene has CDR1 MNHNY and CDR2 SVGAGI (reference sequence). The CDR3 is 14 residues long. V lost 5 bases and J 2 bases, leaving 12 bases between the germline ends. Written as DNA, the CDR3 is TGTGCCAGCAGTCCACCGGGGGGAAACACTGAAGCTTTCTTT. This encodes CASSPPGGNTEAFF.

A remark on this clone: The germline gene is not matched at one end of the junction; a read error may be the cause. The chain has TRBV7-7 and TRBJ2-7, with D perhaps assigned TRBD1 or TRBD2 (5 bases each). This CDR3 comprises 21 residues. Germline V lookup: CDR1 SSHAT, CDR2 FNYEAQ (reference sequence). The CDR3 sequence: CASSLALPSRTGEIPTYEQYF. The DNA for the CDR3 is TGTGCTAGCAGCTTAGCGCTCCCCAGCCGAACAGGCGAAATCCCTACCTACGAGCAGTACTTC.